This is a list of T cell receptor beta chains from one sample in a study of CD8+CD57+ T cells in acquired aplastic anemia. TCRdb re-derived calls from the reads in MiXCR, one entry per CDR3 protein. The sample lists approximately 200,000 distinct CDR3 sequences, around 59% seen once, with roughly 15% in the top ten. The sequenced sample consisted of sorted CD4+, CD8+, or CD8+CD57+ T cells (not recorded which) from PBMCs. The source is a human donor in good health, serving as a control. Each CDR3 is given with its conserved first and last residue. The D gene is left open where the match is weak. Some rows have no size entry. The others give once, few or many, or a class for an expanded clone.

d_gene,j_gene,abundance,v_gene,CDR3aa,CDR3nt
NA,TRBJ2-7,NA,TRBV6-5,CASSYVGVGEQYF,TGTGCCAGCAGTTACGTAGGGGTGGGGGAGCAGTACTTC
NA,TRBJ2-7,many,TRBV10-3,CAISVGDNPGAREQYF,TGTGCCATCAGTGTGGGGGACAACCCCGGGGCACGGGAGCAGTACTTC
TRBD1,TRBJ1-2,NA,TRBV7-3,CASSLSPGTGHGYTF,TGTGCCAGCAGCTTAAGCCCCGGGACAGGGCATGGCTACACCTTC
TRBD1,TRBJ1-6,many,TRBV6-2/TRBV6-3,CASRDRINSPLHF,TGTGCCAGCCGGGACAGGATCAATTCACCCCTCCACTTT
TRBD1,TRBJ1-2,few,TRBV28,CASSEDRGGYGYTF,TGTGCCAGCAGCGAGGACAGGGGGGGCTATGGCTACACCTTC
NA,TRBJ2-7,many,TRBV24-1,CATSVSGSYEQYF,TGTGCCACCAGTGTTTCAGGATCCTACGAGCAGTACTTC
TRBD1,TRBJ2-3,NA,TRBV29-1,CSATGTESTDTQYF,TGCAGCGCGACCGGGACAGAAAGCACAGATACGCAGTATTTT
NA,TRBJ2-7,many,TRBV6-2/TRBV6-3,CASSWPAVNPYEQYF,TGTGCCAGCAGTTGGCCAGCGGTGAACCCCTACGAGCAGTACTTC
NA,TRBJ1-3,many,TRBV7-8,CASSLAVASSGNTIYF,TGTGCCAGCAGCTTAGCTGTGGCGAGCTCTGGAAACACCATATATTTT
TRBD1,TRBJ2-7,NA,TRBV5-1,CASSTTGSYEQYF,TGCGCCAGCAGCACGACAGGGTCCTACGAGCAGTACTTC
TRBD2,TRBJ2-7,NA,TRBV20-1,CSARPRKLAAVYEQYF,TGCAGTGCTAGACCCCGAAAACTAGCGGCGGTCTACGAGCAGTACTTC
NA,TRBJ1-3,many,TRBV7-9,CASSVPGRLLGNTIYF,TGTGCCAGCAGCGTACCGGGACGACTTTTGGGAAACACCATATATTTT